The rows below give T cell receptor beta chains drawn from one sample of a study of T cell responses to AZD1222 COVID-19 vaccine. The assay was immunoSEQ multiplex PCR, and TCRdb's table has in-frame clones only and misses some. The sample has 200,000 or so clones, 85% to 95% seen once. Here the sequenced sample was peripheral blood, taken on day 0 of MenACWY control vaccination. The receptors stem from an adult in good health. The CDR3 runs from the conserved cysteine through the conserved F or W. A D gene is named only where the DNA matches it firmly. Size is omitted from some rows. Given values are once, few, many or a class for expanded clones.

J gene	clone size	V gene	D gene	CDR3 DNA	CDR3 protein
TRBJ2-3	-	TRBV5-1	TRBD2	TGCGCCAGCGTACATAGCGGGGAAGGAGATACGCAGTATTTT	CASVHSGEGDTQYF
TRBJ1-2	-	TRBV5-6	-	TGTGCCAGCAGCCTGGAACGGACAGTCTATGGCTACACCTTC	CASSLERTVYGYTF
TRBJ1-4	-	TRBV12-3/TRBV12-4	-	TGTGCCAGCAGTTCAGGGGTAGGCGAAAAACTGTTTTTT	CASSSGVGEKLFF
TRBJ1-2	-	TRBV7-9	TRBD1	TGTGCCAGCAGCTTTTCCAACAGCCGGGACAGTGTCTTTTCCTTC	CASSFSNSRDSVFSF
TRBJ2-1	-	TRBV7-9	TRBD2	TGTGCCAGCAGCCTCGGACTAGCGGGTAGAAATGAGCAGTTCTTC	CASSLGLAGRNEQFF
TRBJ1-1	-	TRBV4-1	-	TGCGCCAGCAGCCACCCTAGGAACAGGGTGAACACTGAAGCTTTCTTT	CASSHPRNRVNTEAFF
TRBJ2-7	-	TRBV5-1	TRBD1	TGCGCCAGCAGCTGGGGGGACAGGACCTACGAGCAGTACTTC	CASSWGDRTYEQYF
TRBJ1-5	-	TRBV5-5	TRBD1	TGTGCCAGCACCGAGACAGGGGTTAGCAATCAGCCCCAGCATTTT	CASTETGVSNQPQHF
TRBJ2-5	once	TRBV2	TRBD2	TGTGCCAGCAGTTCGAGCGGGGTGAGACAAGAGACCCAGTACTTC	CASSSSGVRQETQYF
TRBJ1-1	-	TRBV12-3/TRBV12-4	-	TGTGCCAGCAGTCAAACAGATAACACTGAAGCTTTCTTT	CASSQTDNTEAFF
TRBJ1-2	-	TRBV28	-	TGTGCCAGCAGTTTAGGCAGGGCTAACTATGGCTACACCTTC	CASSLGRANYGYTF
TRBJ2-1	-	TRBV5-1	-	TGCGCCAGCAGCTTGAACAATGAGCAGTTCTTC	CASSLNNEQFF
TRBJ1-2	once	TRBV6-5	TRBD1	TGTGCCAGCAGTTACCGACAGGGGGGGATACCTCGCTACACCTTC	CASSYRQGGIPRYTF
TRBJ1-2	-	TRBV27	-	TGTGCCAGCAGTGAGGACAGTTCCTATGGCTACACCTTC	CASSEDSSYGYTF
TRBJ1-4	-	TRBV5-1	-	TGCGCCAGCAGCTTGGGTGGAAGGAGGGATGAAAAACTGTTTTTT	CASSLGGRRDEKLFF
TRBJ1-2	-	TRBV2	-	TGTGCCAGCAACCTTGCCGGGTCTTTCTATGGCTACACCTTC	CASNLAGSFYGYTF
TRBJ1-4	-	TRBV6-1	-	TGTGCCAGCAGTGAAAGAAAAGGTGTCCGCGAAAAACTGTTTTTT	CASSERKGVREKLFF
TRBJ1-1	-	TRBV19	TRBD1	TGTGCCAGTAGGGACAGGGCTGGAAGGAACACTGAAGCTTTCTTT	CASRDRAGRNTEAFF
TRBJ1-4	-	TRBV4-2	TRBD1	TGTGCCAATGTGGGGACAGGGAACACTGAAAAACTGTTTTTT	CANVGTGNTEKLFF
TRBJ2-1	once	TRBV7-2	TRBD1	TGTGCCAGCAGCCCGAAGACAGGGAGCTCCTACAATGAGCAGTTCTTC	CASSPKTGSSYNEQFF
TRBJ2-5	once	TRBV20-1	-	TGCAGTGCTAGTAACGAAGAGACCCAGTACTTC	CSASNEETQYF
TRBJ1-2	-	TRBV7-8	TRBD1	TGTGCCAGCAGCGCGCGAATACAGGGGTCTGGCTACACCTTC	CASSARIQGSGYTF
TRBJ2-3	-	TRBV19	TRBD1	TGTGCCAGTACTGACAGGGGGATAGATACGCAGTATTTT	CASTDRGIDTQYF
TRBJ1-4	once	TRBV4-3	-	TGCGCCAGCAGCCAAGGGGGGGCGGTTGGTGAAAAACTGTTTTTT	CASSQGGAVGEKLFF
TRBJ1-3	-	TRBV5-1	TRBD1	TGCGCCAGCAGCTTGACAGGGGGCAACACCATATATTTT	CASSLTGGNTIYF
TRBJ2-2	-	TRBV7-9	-	TGTGCCAGCAGCTTAGTACATGGCAGCAACACCGGGGAGCTGTTTTTT	CASSLVHGSNTGELFF
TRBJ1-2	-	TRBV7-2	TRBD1	TGTGCCAGCAGCTTAATCGGGACAGGGAGTATAGTAGGTGGCTACACCTTC	CASSLIGTGSIVGGYTF
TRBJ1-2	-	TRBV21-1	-	TGTGCCAGCAGCCCTTGGCAGCGCAGAGGCTACACCTTC	CASSPWQRRGYTF
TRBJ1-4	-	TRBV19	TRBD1	TGTGCCACGGGACAGTATAATGAAAAACTGTTTTTT	CATGQYNEKLFF
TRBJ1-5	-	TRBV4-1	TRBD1	TGCGCCAGCAGCCAAAGCCGGACAGGGGACCAGCCCCAGCATTTT	CASSQSRTGDQPQHF
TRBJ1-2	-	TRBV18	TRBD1	TGTGCCAGCTCACCCACCGCTGAGACAGGGATGGGCGGCTACACCTTC	CASSPTAETGMGGYTF
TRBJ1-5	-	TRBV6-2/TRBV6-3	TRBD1	TGTGCCAGCAGTTATCCGTTGTTGGGACAGGGGAATTCGCGCAATCAGCCCCAGCATTTT	CASSYPLLGQGNSRNQPQHF
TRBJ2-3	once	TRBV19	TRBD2	TGTGCCAGTAGTCGGGGGGGCACAGATACGCAGTATTTT	CASSRGGTDTQYF
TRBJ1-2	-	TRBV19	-	TGTGCCAGTACCTTTTCAGGAGTAAACAATGGCTACACCTTC	CASTFSGVNNGYTF
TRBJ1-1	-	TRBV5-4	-	TGTGCCAGCAGCCCCGGGTTCTCCAAGGAAGCTTTCTTT	CASSPGFSKEAFF
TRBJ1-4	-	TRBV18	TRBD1	TGTGCCAGCTCACCTCCGGACAGGGCCAATGAAAAACTGTTTTTT	CASSPPDRANEKLFF
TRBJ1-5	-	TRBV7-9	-	TGTGCCAGCAGCTTAGAGGGAGATCAGCCCCAGCATTTT	CASSLEGDQPQHF
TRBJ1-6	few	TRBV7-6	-	TGTGCCAGCAGCTCCCAACGGTCAGGGTATGGATCACCCCTCCACTTT	CASSSQRSGYGSPLHF
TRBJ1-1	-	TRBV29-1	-	TGCAGCGTTGAAGAGGGCCAGGGGAGAGGAGCTTTCTTT	CSVEEGQGRGAFF
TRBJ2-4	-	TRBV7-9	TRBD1	TGTGCCAGCAGCACCAGGACAGGGGCGGACATTCAGTACTTC	CASSTRTGADIQYF
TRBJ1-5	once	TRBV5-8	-	TGTGCCAGCAGCCCGGGACTCAATCAGCCCCAGCATTTT	CASSPGLNQPQHF
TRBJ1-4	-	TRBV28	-	TGTGCCAGCAGTCGAGGTGAAAAACTGTTTTTT	CASSRGEKLFF
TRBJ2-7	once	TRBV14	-	TGTGCCAGCAGCCAAGATCTGATCTCCTACGAGCAGTACTTC	CASSQDLISYEQYF
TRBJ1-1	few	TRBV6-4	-	TGTGCCAGCAGCCTCGAAGGGAACACTGAAGCTTTCTTT	CASSLEGNTEAFF
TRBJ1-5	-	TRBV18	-	TGTGCCAGCTCACGGGACAACAATCAGCCCCAGCATTTT	CASSRDNNQPQHF
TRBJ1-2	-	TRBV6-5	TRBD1	TGTGCCAGCAGTTACTCGCAGGGGGCGCTAAATTATGGCTACACCTTC	CASSYSQGALNYGYTF
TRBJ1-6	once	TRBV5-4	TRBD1	TGTGCCGGACAGGGTCCTAATTCACCCCTCCACTTT	CAGQGPNSPLHF
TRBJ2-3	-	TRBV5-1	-	TGCGCCAGCAGCGCACAGCTTGGAGATACGCAGTATTTT	CASSAQLGDTQYF
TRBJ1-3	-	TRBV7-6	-	TGTGCCAGCAGCTTAGCAGGCGGGATTATGAACACCATATATTTT	CASSLAGGIMNTIYF
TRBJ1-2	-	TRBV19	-	TGTGCCAGTAGCAGGGAGCCCAACTATGGCTACACCTTC	CASSREPNYGYTF
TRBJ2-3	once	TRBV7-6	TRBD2	TGTGCCAGCAGCTTTAGCGGGGGGGCAATAGATACGCAGTATTTT	CASSFSGGAIDTQYF
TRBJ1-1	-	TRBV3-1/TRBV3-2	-	TGTGCCAGCAGCCAAGTGGTGAACACTGAAGCTTTCTTT	CASSQVVNTEAFF
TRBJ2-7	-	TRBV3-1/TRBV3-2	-	TGTGCCAGCAGCCAAGTGGACGGAGCCTACGAGCAGTACTTC	CASSQVDGAYEQYF
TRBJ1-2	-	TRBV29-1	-	TGCAGCGTGGTAAAGGACTGGAACTATGGCTACACCTTC	CSVVKDWNYGYTF
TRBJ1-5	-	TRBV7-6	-	TGTGCCAGCAGCTTGGGACGGGGAAGCAATCAGCCCCAGCATTTT	CASSLGRGSNQPQHF
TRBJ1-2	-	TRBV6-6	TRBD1	TGTGCCAGCAGTGGACAGGGGTACTATGGCTACACCTTC	CASSGQGYYGYTF
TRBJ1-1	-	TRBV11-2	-	TGTGCCAGCAGCTTACAGGGGATAGCTTTCTTT	CASSLQGIAFF
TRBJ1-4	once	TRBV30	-	TGTGCCTGGAGCGAAAATCGGGATAATGAAAAACTGTTTTTT	CAWSENRDNEKLFF
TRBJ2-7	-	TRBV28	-	TGTGCCAGCGGCTACGAGCAGTACTTC	CASGYEQYF